The 29 T cell receptor beta chains given below trace back to one sample, sequenced in a study of type 1 regulatory T cells. TCRdb recomputed calls from the reads with MiXCR, one row per CDR3 protein. The sample carries fewer than 75,000 distinct CDR3 sequences, 45% to 50% recorded once. Their target antigens are unknown. Sequencing was performed on cultured non-Tr1 T cells, either the whole culture or a sorted T cell fraction (not recorded which). Receptor source: a human donor in good health.

The J gene is TRBJ2-5, the V gene TRBV12-3 or TRBV12-4; no reliable D call. V shed 7 bases and J shed 4 bases, with 13 bases lying between them. This CDR3 is 13 amino acids long. The CDR3 nucleotides are TGTGCCAGCACCTTTAGTACTTCAGAGACCCAGTACTTC. Its protein is CASTFSTSETQYF.

This chain's CDR3 is CASSIPSGGGTDTQYF. The CDR3 nucleotides read TGCGCCAGCAGCATCCCTAGCGGGGGTGGCACAGATACGCAGTATTTT. V usage is TRBV5-1 and J usage is TRBJ2-3, with TRBD2 matching over 10 bases. This CDR3 region has 16 residues. Trimming took 4 bases from V and 1 from J; bases not matched to a gene: 6. Germline assignment: CDR1 SGHRS and CDR2 YFSETQ.

This clonotype occurred a few times. The chain combines TRBV7-9 with TRBJ1-2; D gene ambiguous. The germline CDR1 and CDR2 sequences are SEHNR and FQNEAQ (reference sequence). Deletions cut 5 bases from V and 8 bases from J, with 21 bases between. CDR3 size: 15 residues. CDR3 protein: CASSPGQVRLWGYTF. The CDR3 nucleotides read TGTGCCAGCAGCCCCGGTCAAGTCAGGCTGTGGGGCTACACCTTC. Together with reference TRBV7-9 and TRBJ1-2, the CDR3 gives the full variable domain: DTGVSQNPRHKITKRGQNVTFRCDPISEHNRLYWYRQTLGQGPEFLTYFQNEAQLEKSRLLSDRFSAERPKGSFSTLEIQRTEQGDSAMYLCASSPGQVRLWGYTFGSGTRLTVV.

The chain carries TRBV6-1 and TRBJ2-3, with 7 bases matching TRBD2. Germline CDR1 MNHNS, CDR2 SASEGT. V lost 11 bases, J lost 4 bases, and 12 bases stayed unmatched. The CDR3 runs 14 residues. The CDR3 sequence: CASTFQRGPDTQYF. As DNA, the CDR3 is TGTGCCTCGACCTTCCAGCGGGGTCCAGATACGCAGTATTTT.

This clonotype was recorded a few times. The chain has TRBV4-1 and TRBJ2-3; D might be TRBD2 (5 bases). This CDR3 has 15 residues. V was cut by 0 bases and J by 2 bases, with 9 bases left in between. Germline CDR1 MGHRA, CDR2 YSYEKL. The DNA for the CDR3 is TGCGCCAGCAGCCAAGACGCCCGGGACACAGATACGCAGTATTTT. Translating it yields CASSQDARDTDTQYF.

The CDR3 nucleotides are TGTGCCAGCAGTGACGGGACTAGCGGGGGGGCAGATACGCAGTATTTT. It specifies CASSDGTSGGADTQYF. The V call is TRBV6-4, the J call TRBJ2-3; TRBD2 aligns across 16 bases. Per the germline V gene, CDR1 is MRHNA and CDR2 is SNTAGT. The CDR3 sequence is 16 residues long. V shed 2 bases, J shed 4 bases, and the junction held 0 bases outside the gene matches.

This clonotype occurred a few times. The chain is built from TRBV14 and TRBJ2-1; D may be TRBD1 (6 bases). Germline CDR1 SGHDN, CDR2 FVKESK. Trimming took 4 bases from V and 0 from J, leaving 28 bases between them. This CDR3 has 21 amino acids. This chain's CDR3 is CASSLEIIGSFETGSYNEQFF. The CDR3 region has the DNA TGTGCCAGCAGCCTGGAGATTATCGGAAGCTTCGAGACAGGCTCCTACAATGAGCAGTTCTTC.

This clonotype was observed a few times. The J gene is TRBJ2-7, the V gene TRBV6-1, with D tentatively TRBD1 (6 bases). CDR1 MNHNS and CDR2 SASEGT come from the germline V gene. This CDR3 is 14 amino acids long. The V and J ends lost 5 bases and 13 bases respectively, with 24 bases between them. The CDR3 nucleotides are TGTGCCAGCAGTCCGAACGCGGAACGACAGGCCTTTTACTTC. Its protein product is CASSPNAERQAFYF.

J is TRBJ2-7 and V is TRBV11-2; D unresolved. The CDR3 totals 14 residues. Germline V gene sequence: CDR1 SGHAT, CDR2 FQNNGV. Trimming cost V 5 bases and J 6 bases, with 17 bases left between them. CDR3 in DNA: TGTGCCAGCAGCCCATTCCATCTTTCAGCCGAGCAGTACTTC. Its translation: CASSPFHLSAEQYF.

This clonotype has just a few counts. This rearrangement joins TRBV2 to TRBJ1-1, with 8 nucleotides matching TRBD1. Per the germline V gene, CDR1 is SNHLY and CDR2 is FYNNEI. The CDR3 totals 14 residues. Trimming cost V 7 bases and J 3 bases; bases outside gene matches: 7. CDR3 sequence: CASTLNRGDTEAFF. CDR3 coding DNA: TGTGCCAGCACGTTGAACAGGGGGGACACTGAAGCTTTCTTT.

The CDR3 region has the DNA TGCGCCAGCAGCCAAGATGGTAGCAATCAGCCCCAGTATTTT. Protein product: CASSQDGSNQPQYF. The chain uses TRBV4-3 and TRBJ1-5, with D hard to call. The J call is doubtful: the DNA matches TRBJ2-3 better. This CDR3 spans 14 amino acids. CDR1 and CDR2 (germline): LGHNA, YSLEER.

The chain couples TRBV12-3 or TRBV12-4 to TRBJ1-5; no firm D call. V was trimmed by 4 bases and J by 5 bases, leaving 15 bases between them. The CDR3 consists of 15 residues. DNA for the CDR3: TGTGCCAGCAGTTCCTATGGCGGACTCGATCAGCCCCAGCATTTT. It translates to CASSSYGGLDQPQHF.

The chain combines TRBV12-3 or TRBV12-4 with TRBJ1-1; maybe TRBD1 (5 bases). The V and J ends lost 5 bases and 8 bases respectively, with 12 bases between them. The CDR3 has 12 residues. This CDR3 reads CASSVLGVEAFF. CDR3 DNA sequence: TGTGCCAGCAGTGTCCTAGGGGTCGAAGCTTTCTTT.

The chain is built from TRBV5-1 and TRBJ2-2; possible D gene TRBD1, 6 bases. Trimming pared 4 bases from V and 3 bases from J, leaving 13 bases between. CDR1 is SGHRS, CDR2 YFSETQ, per germline. The CDR3 loop spans 15 amino acids. The CDR3 reads CASSPSDRYTGELFF. For the CDR3, the DNA is TGCGCCAGCAGCCCCTCCGACAGGTACACCGGGGAGCTGTTTTTT.

This sequence joins TRBV7-2 and TRBJ1-3, with 8 bases identical to TRBD1. Germline V gene data show CDR1 as SGHTA and CDR2 as FQGNSA. The CDR3 spans 15 residues. V was clipped by 5 bases and J by 5 bases; unmatched bases: 8. The CDR3 loop is CASSIGQGRRNTIYF. As DNA, the CDR3 is TGTGCCAGCAGCATCGGACAGGGAAGGAGAAACACCATATATTTT. The whole variable domain, remainder taken from reference TRBV7-2 and TRBJ1-3, is GAGVSQSPSNKVTEKGKDVELRCDPISGHTALYWYRQSLGQGLEFLIYFQGNSAPDKSGLPSDRFSAERTGGSVSTLTIQRTQQEDSAVYLCASSIGQGRRNTIYFGEGSWLTVV.

The J gene is TRBJ2-2, the V gene TRBV7-8; D not resolved. The germline V gene encodes CDR1 SGHVS and CDR2 FQNEAQ. The CDR3 sequence is 13 residues long. The germline V and J ends were trimmed by 3 bases and 2 bases, with 4 bases remaining between them. The CDR3 loop reads CASSFPNTGELFF. The CDR3 DNA reads as TGTGCCAGCAGCTTTCCTAACACCGGGGAGCTGTTTTTT.

The V gene is TRBV5-1, the J gene TRBJ1-4; the D gene is possibly TRBD1 (5 bases). This CDR3 has 14 amino acids. The germline V and J ends were trimmed by 2 bases and 8 bases, with 13 bases remaining between them. Germline lookup yields CDR1 SGHRS and CDR2 YFSETQ. The CDR3 loop is CASSFDGTIEKLFF. The CDR3 bases are TGCGCCAGCAGCTTTGATGGGACGATCGAAAAACTGTTTTTT.

The V and J genes are TRBV9 and TRBJ2-2, with unresolved D. Germline CDR1 SGDLS, CDR2 YYNGEE. Trimming pared 0 bases from V and 3 bases from J, leaving 9 bases between. CDR3 size: 15 residues. This CDR3 reads CASSVGQIHTGELFF. The CDR3 DNA reads TGTGCCAGCAGCGTAGGCCAGATACACACCGGGGAGCTGTTTTTT.

The chain combines TRBV19 with TRBJ2-5, with 8 bases matching TRBD1. The CDR3 is 14 amino acids. Germline loops: CDR1 LNHDA, CDR2 SQIVND (reference sequence). Unmatched junction bases numbered 11, after V lost 5 bases and J lost 9 bases. The CDR3 reads CASSDRQGSGAQYF. The CDR3 nucleotides read TGTGCCAGTAGTGACCGACAGGGGTCAGGGGCCCAGTACTTC.

This clonotype has only a few counts. This rearrangement joins TRBV27 to TRBJ1-2, with D perhaps TRBD1 (5 bases). Germline values: CDR1 MNHEY, CDR2 SMNVEV (reference sequence). V was cut by 3 bases and J by 5 bases, with 10 bases left in between. CDR3 length: 13 amino acids. The CDR3 sequence: CASSFGGGYGYTF. DNA of the CDR3: TGTGCCAGCAGTTTTGGGGGTGGGTATGGCTACACCTTC.

CDR3 sequence (DNA): TGTGCCAGCAGTTCTAGCAGCTCTGGGGCCAACGTCCTGACTTTC. Its protein product is CASSSSSSGANVLTF. V and J are TRBV6-5 and TRBJ2-6; the D gene is possibly TRBD2 (5 bases). This CDR3 is built from 15 residues. The germline V and J ends were trimmed by 4 bases and 0 bases, with 7 bases remaining between them. Germline CDR1 MNHEY, CDR2 SVGAGI.

This sequence joins TRBV20-1 and TRBJ1-5; 7 bases are shared with TRBD1. V was pared by 3 bases and J by 4 bases, with 9 bases of the junction left unmatched. CDR3 length: 15 residues. The V gene's germline CDR1 is DFQATT and CDR2 SNEGSKA (reference sequence). Here the CDR3 reads CSASALNRGNQPQHF. The CDR3 DNA is TGCAGTGCTAGCGCCTTAAACAGGGGTAATCAGCCCCAGCATTTT.

In DNA, the CDR3 is TGTGCCAGCAGCCTGAGGTGGGGCCAGGGCGGTGGCAATGAGCAGTTCTTC. The encoded protein is CASSLRWGQGGGNEQFF. The chain is built from TRBV7-2 and TRBJ2-1; TRBD1 might be the D (5 bases). V was pared by 5 bases and J by 6 bases, with 23 bases between. CDR1 and CDR2 from the germline V gene are SGHTA and FQGNSA. The CDR3 totals 17 residues.

About this clonotype itself: Because it lacks the conserved phenylalanine or tryptophan at the end, this CDR3 is likely a read error. This chain links TRBV20-1 with TRBJ1-6; the D is unclear. This CDR3 region has 16 residues. Germline values: CDR1 DFQATT, CDR2 SNEGSKA (reference sequence). The ends were cut back, 3 bases at V and 6 bases at J, with 18 bases in the middle. CDR3 bases: TGCAGTGCTAGGGAGTTTGTATTTCAGCGTAATTCACCCCTCCACCTT. It translates to CSAREFVFQRNSPLHL.

This clonotype was seen a few times. This rearrangement joins TRBV12-3 or TRBV12-4 to TRBJ1-2, with a weak D call TRBD1 (5 bases). The CDR3 is 13 residues long. The germline V and J ends were trimmed by 7 bases and 4 bases, with 13 bases remaining between them. In DNA, the CDR3 is TGTGCCAGCACCCCTGGGGGGACCTATGGCTACACCTTC. Protein: CASTPGGTYGYTF.

This clonotype occurred a few times. The rearrangement links TRBV20-1 to TRBJ2-3; D call uncertain. Germline V gene data show CDR1 as DFQATT and CDR2 as SNEGSKA (reference sequence). The CDR3 runs 11 residues. The V end was cut by 6 bases, the J end by 6 bases, with 10 bases between. CDR3 region: CSATPRDTQYF. CDR3 nucleotides: TGCAGTGCCACCCCGAGGGATACGCAGTATTTT.

The chain joins TRBV13 to TRBJ2-3; D may be TRBD1 (6 bases). Trimming cost V 5 bases and J 4 bases, with 13 bases left between them. This CDR3 is built from 14 residues. CDR1 PRHDT and CDR2 FYEKMQ come from the germline V gene (reference sequence). The CDR3 loop is CASSRFRGADTQYF. DNA for the CDR3: TGTGCCAGCAGCCGCTTCAGGGGCGCAGATACGCAGTATTTT.

The sample holds a few counts of this clonotype. The rearrangement uses TRBV4-1 and TRBJ2-3; D is uncertain. CDR1 is MGHRA, CDR2 YSYEKL, per germline. Trimming took off 0 bases at V and 4 bases at J, with 14 bases between the two ends. The CDR3 is made up of 16 amino acids. The CDR3 loop reads CASSQEDLVVPDTQYF. In DNA, the CDR3 is TGCGCCAGCAGCCAAGAAGACTTGGTTGTACCAGATACGCAGTATTTT.

V usage is TRBV7-2 and J usage is TRBJ2-7; D is tentatively TRBD1 or TRBD2 (7 bases each). CDR1 and CDR2 from the germline V gene are SGHTA and FQGNSA. Trimming stripped 5 bases from V and 11 bases from J, with 16 bases between. This CDR3 region has 12 residues. CDR3 DNA: TGTGCCAGCAGCCCAATACAGGGGAGGGAGTACTTC. This gives the protein CASSPIQGREYF.